This T cell receptor (beta chain) appears in the sequencing data of a study of blood T cell repertoires in COVID-19. The overall study: Samples came from the United States, Italy and Spain, spanning acute and convalescent COVID-19. Sources were T cells, B-cell-depleted T cells, or PBMCs; the material itself was cDNA or gDNA.

Under the authors' procedure: Estimation of nucleated cell counts was performed using reference gene primer amplification. The method was immunoSEQ multiplex PCR; TCRdb's version includes in-frame clones alone and lacks a portion of them. V, J and clone size are taken as reported in that table, and D and trimming were inferred from the DNA itself. The table lists about 46,000 clones, 80% to 90% of them singletons. This clone appeared once. Germline V CDR1 and CDR2: DFQATT, SNEGSKA (reference sequence). The CDR3 extends over 14 amino acids. Losses at the gene ends were 3 bases for V and 5 bases for J; bases not matched to a gene: 9.

The sequenced sample consisted of peripheral blood. The clonotype was recovered from a man aged 45-60 years with acute or convalescent COVID-19. The rearrangement uses TRBV20-1 and TRBJ2-7, with 8 bases lining up with TRBD1. CDR3 sequence: CSASSPQGANEQYF. CDR3 coding DNA: TGCAGTGCTAGTTCTCCGCAGGGGGCGAACGAGCAGTACTTC.